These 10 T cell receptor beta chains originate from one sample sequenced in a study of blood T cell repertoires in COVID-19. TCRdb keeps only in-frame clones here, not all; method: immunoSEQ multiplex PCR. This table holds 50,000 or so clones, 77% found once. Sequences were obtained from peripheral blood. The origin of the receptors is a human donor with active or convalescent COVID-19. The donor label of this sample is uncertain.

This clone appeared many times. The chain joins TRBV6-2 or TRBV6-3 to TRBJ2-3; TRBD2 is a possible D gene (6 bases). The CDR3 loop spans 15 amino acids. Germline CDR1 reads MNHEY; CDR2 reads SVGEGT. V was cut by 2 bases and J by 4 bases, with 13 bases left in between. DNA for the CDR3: TGTGCCAGCAGTTACCTCCCGGAGCGGGCAGATACGCAGTATTTT. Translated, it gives CASSYLPERADTQYF.

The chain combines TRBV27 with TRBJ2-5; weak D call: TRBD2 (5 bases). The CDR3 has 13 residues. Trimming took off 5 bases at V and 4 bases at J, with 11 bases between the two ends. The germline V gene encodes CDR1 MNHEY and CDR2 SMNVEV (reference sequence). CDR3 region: CASSPTGLETQYF. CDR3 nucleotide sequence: TGTGCCAGCAGTCCAACGGGGTTAGAGACCCAGTACTTC.

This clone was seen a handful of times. CDR3 amino acids: CASSSPGLGEQYF. The CDR3 DNA follows: TGTGCCAGCAGCTCTCCGGGACTAGGCGAGCAGTACTTC. V usage is TRBV7-8 and J usage is TRBJ2-7; 8 bases line up with TRBD2. Germline CDR1 is SGHVS and CDR2 is FQNEAQ. V shed 4 bases, J shed 6 bases, and the junction held 5 bases outside the gene matches. This CDR3 is built from 13 residues.

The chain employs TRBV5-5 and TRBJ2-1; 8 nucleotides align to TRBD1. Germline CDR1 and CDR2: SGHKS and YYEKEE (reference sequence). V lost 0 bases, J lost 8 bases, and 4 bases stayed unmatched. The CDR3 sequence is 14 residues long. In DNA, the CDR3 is TGTGCCAGCAGCTTGGCAGGGGGCAGAGATGAGCAGTTCTTC. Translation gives CASSLAGGRDEQFF.

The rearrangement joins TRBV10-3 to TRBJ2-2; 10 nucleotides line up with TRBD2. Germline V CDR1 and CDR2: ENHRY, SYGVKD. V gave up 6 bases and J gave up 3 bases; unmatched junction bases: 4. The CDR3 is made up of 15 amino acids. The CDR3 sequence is CAIRRLAGDTGELFF. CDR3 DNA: TGTGCCATCAGGCGTCTAGCGGGAGACACCGGGGAGCTGTTTTTT.

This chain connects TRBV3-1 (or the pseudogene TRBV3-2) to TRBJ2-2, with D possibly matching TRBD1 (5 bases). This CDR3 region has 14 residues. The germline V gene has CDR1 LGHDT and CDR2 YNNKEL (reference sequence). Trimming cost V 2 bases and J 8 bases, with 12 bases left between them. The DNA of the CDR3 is TGTGCCAGCAGCCAACCTCCAGGGAAAGGGGAGCTGTTTTTT. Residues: CASSQPPGKGELFF.

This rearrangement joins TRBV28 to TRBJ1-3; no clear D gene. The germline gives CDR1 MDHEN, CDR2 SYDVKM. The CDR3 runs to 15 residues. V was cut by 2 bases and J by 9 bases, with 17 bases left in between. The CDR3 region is CASSLGSVYRGTIYF. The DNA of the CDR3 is TGTGCCAGCAGTTTAGGATCGGTTTACCGGGGCACCATATATTTT.

The CDR3 sequence is CASSVPRRAFF. In DNA form, the CDR3 reads TGTGCCAGCAGTGTCCCTAGGAGGGCTTTCTTT. The rearrangement links TRBV28 to TRBJ1-1; the D is unclear. Trimming took 5 bases from V and 11 from J, leaving 12 bases between them. CDR3 size: 11 residues. The germline V gene has CDR1 MDHEN and CDR2 SYDVKM. Together with reference TRBV28 and TRBJ1-1, the CDR3 gives the full variable domain: DVKVTQSSRYLVKRTGEKVFLECVQDMDHENMFWYRQDPGLGLRLIYFSYDVKMKEKGDIPEGYSVSREKKERFSLILESASTNQTSMYLCASSVPRRAFFGQGTRLTVV.

The CDR3 spells CASSLRGSGNTIYF. The CDR3 DNA is TGTGCCAGCAGTTTACGAGGCTCTGGAAACACCATATATTTT. J is TRBJ1-3 and V is TRBV27, with D unclear. The CDR3 loop spans 14 amino acids. Trimming shortened V by 2 bases and J by 0 bases, and 5 bases separated the two germline ends. CDR1 is MNHEY and CDR2 is SMNVEV in the germline V gene (reference sequence).

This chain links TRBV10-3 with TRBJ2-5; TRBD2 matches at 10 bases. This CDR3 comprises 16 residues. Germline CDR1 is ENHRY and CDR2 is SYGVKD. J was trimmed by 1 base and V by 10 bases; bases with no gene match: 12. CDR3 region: CATQWGAGGPQETQYF. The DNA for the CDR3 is TGTGCCACCCAATGGGGAGCGGGAGGGCCCCAAGAGACCCAGTACTTC.